Below are 16 T cell receptor beta chains sequenced from a single sample in a study of cytomegalovirus exposure and HLA in healthy donors. Both 60 Vbeta primers and 13 Jbeta primers went into the PCR. The table came from immunoSEQ multiplex PCR; TCRdb's copy has only in-frame clones and leaves some out. This repertoire includes 30,000 to 35,000 clones. Sequencing was carried out using PBMCs. Receptors originate from a woman aged 40 to 50 in good health and CMV-seropositive.

The genes are TRBV13 and TRBJ1-2; D is possibly TRBD1 (6 bases). The CDR3 loop spans 17 amino acids. The germline V gene encodes CDR1 PRHDT and CDR2 FYEKMQ (reference sequence). V gave up 5 bases and J gave up 0 bases, with 19 bases separating them. CDR3 in amino acids: CASSPIITGRTNYGYTF. CDR3 nucleotide sequence: TGTGCCAGCAGCCCCATCATTACAGGGAGAACTAACTATGGCTACACCTTC.

The rearrangement links TRBV7-9 to TRBJ1-2; D remains unclear. Trimming shortened V by 8 bases and J by 4 bases, and 20 bases separated the two germline ends. Germline CDR1 is SEHNR and CDR2 is FQNEAQ (reference sequence). The CDR3 is 15 residues long. The CDR3 coding sequence is TGTGCCAGCCATACTAGCCGAAAGGGAAGCTATGGCTACACCTTC. It is translated as CASHTSRKGSYGYTF.

This sequence joins TRBV30 and TRBJ2-7, with TRBD2 identical over 12 bases. This CDR3 contains 14 residues. Trimming took 1 base from V and 6 from J; bases not matched to a gene: 4. Germline V gives CDR1 GTSNPN, CDR2 SVGIG (reference sequence). Here the CDR3 reads CAWSGLAGESEQYF. CDR3 sequence (DNA): TGTGCCTGGAGTGGACTAGCGGGAGAAAGCGAGCAGTACTTC.

This chain joins TRBV9 and TRBJ2-1, with D perhaps TRBD2 (6 bases). The CDR3 contains 14 residues. Trimming cost V 7 bases and J 5 bases, with 16 bases left between them. CDR1 and CDR2 from the germline V gene are SGDLS and YYNGEE. The DNA of the CDR3 is TGTGCCAGCGGCGGGCTAGCGTCCGACAATGAGCAGTTCTTC. Amino acids: CASGGLASDNEQFF.

The J gene is TRBJ1-2, the V gene TRBV5-4; 8 nucleotides line up with TRBD1. From germline, CDR1 is SGHNT and CDR2 YYREEE (reference sequence). CDR3 length: 15 residues. V shed 4 bases and J 5 bases; nucleotides not matched to a gene: 10. CDR3 in DNA: TGTGCCAGCAGCCTGACAGGGGTAAGGTGGTATGGCTACACCTTC. It is translated as CASSLTGVRWYGYTF.

The chain joins TRBV4-3 to TRBJ2-1; 7 bases line up with TRBD2. With 5 bases clipped from V and 7 bases from J, the junction kept 5 bases outside the gene matches. CDR3 length equals 13 residues. The germline V gene has CDR1 LGHNA and CDR2 YSLEER. The CDR3, as DNA: TGCGCCAGCAGCAAAACGGGGGGTAATGAGCAGTTCTTC. It is translated as CASSKTGGNEQFF.

A word on this clone: Its ends do not fully match the called genes, so a read error is possible. This sequence joins TRBV20-1 and TRBJ2-1; 7 nucleotides line up with TRBD2. CDR1 DFQATT and CDR2 SNEGSKA come from the germline V gene (reference sequence). The CDR3 is made up of 11 amino acids. The CDR3 loop is CSARAAGALIF. The CDR3 bases are TGCAGTGCTAGAGCCGCGGGAGCTTTGATCTTC.

J is TRBJ2-7 and V is TRBV9, with 7 bases aligning to TRBD2. The germline V gene has CDR1 SGDLS and CDR2 YYNGEE. The CDR3 totals 14 residues. With V trimmed by 0 bases and J by 6 bases, 6 bases remained unmatched. The CDR3, as DNA: TGTGCCAGCAGCGTAGACGGGGAGGGGAGCGAGCAGTACTTC. It codes for CASSVDGEGSEQYF.

V gene TRBV27 combines with J gene TRBJ2-7, with a weak D call TRBD1 (6 bases). Germline V gene data show CDR1 as MNHEY and CDR2 as SMNVEV (reference sequence). The CDR3 contains 13 residues. Trimming cost V 4 bases and J 3 bases, with 10 bases left between them. The CDR3 bases are TGTGCCAGCAGTTACAGGGCGGGCTACGAGCAGTACTTC. Translating gives CASSYRAGYEQYF.

The chain carries TRBV27 and TRBJ2-6; 7 nucleotides align to TRBD1. The CDR3 runs to 17 residues. V shed 5 bases, J shed 1 base, and the junction held 8 bases outside the gene matches. Per germline, CDR1 MNHEY and CDR2 SMNVEV (reference sequence). In nucleotides, the CDR3 is TGTGCCAGCAGTAGGGACAGCCTACTTTCTGGGGCCAACGTCCTGACTTTC. Translating it yields CASSRDSLLSGANVLTF.

The V call is TRBV5-1, the J call TRBJ2-1; 7 bases line up with TRBD2. The CDR3 is 16 residues long. Germline V CDR1 and CDR2: SGHRS, YFSETQ. Losses at the gene ends were 4 bases for V and 6 bases for J; bases not matched to a gene: 13. The CDR3 spells CASSLSSGTLFNEQFF. DNA of the CDR3: TGCGCCAGCAGCCTCTCGAGCGGGACCCTATTCAATGAGCAGTTCTTC.

V usage is TRBV7-9 and J usage is TRBJ2-1; D is perhaps TRBD2 (6 bases). V lost 4 bases and J 5 bases, leaving 15 bases between the germline ends. CDR1 and CDR2 from the germline V gene are SEHNR and FQNEAQ (reference sequence). This CDR3 comprises 15 residues. The CDR3 nucleotides are TGTGCCAGCAGCTCCCGCTCGGGGGTACACAATGAGCAGTTCTTC. Translated, it gives CASSSRSGVHNEQFF.

V usage is TRBV27 and J usage is TRBJ2-5, with TRBD2 as a possible D gene (7 bases). The V gene's germline CDR1 is MNHEY and CDR2 SMNVEV (reference sequence). Trimming pared 8 bases from V and 7 bases from J, leaving 20 bases between. The CDR3 is 14 residues long. The CDR3 here is CASLGSSGGGTQYF. The CDR3 region has the DNA TGTGCCAGCCTGGGGTCTAGCGGAGGGGGGACCCAGTACTTC.

The chain couples TRBV19 to TRBJ1-5; 7 positions match TRBD1. This CDR3 has 13 amino acids. The germline gives CDR1 LNHDA, CDR2 SQIVND (reference sequence). V lost 10 bases and J lost 4; bases outside the gene matches: 7. The CDR3 region has the DNA TGTGCCACCTCCGGGACAGTGAATCAGCCCCAGCATTTT. Its protein product is CATSGTVNQPQHF.

This chain links TRBV6-5 with TRBJ1-1, with 8 bases lining up with TRBD1. Losses at the gene ends were 5 bases for V and 6 bases for J; bases not matched to a gene: 8. Looked up from germline, CDR1 is MNHEY and CDR2 is SVGAGI. CDR3 length: 14 amino acids. CDR3 DNA: TGTGCCAGCAGTAATCAGGGGGCAAGGGCTGAAGCTTTCTTT. This encodes CASSNQGARAEAFF.

The gene calls are TRBV4-1 and TRBJ2-1; 9 bases fit TRBD2. CDR1 MGHRA and CDR2 YSYEKL come from the germline V gene. The length of the CDR3 is 13 residues. V lost 4 bases, J lost 9 bases, and 4 bases stayed unmatched. CDR3 in amino acids: CASSPLAGLEQFF. CDR3 nucleotides: TGCGCCAGCAGCCCCCTAGCGGGACTTGAGCAGTTCTTC.